Shown below are 11 T cell receptor beta chains from a single sample sequenced in a study of T cell changes during pregnancy in multiple sclerosis. Profiled with immunoSEQ multiplex PCR; TCRdb holds only in-frame clones, not every one. The sample consists of tens of thousands of clones, roughly 90% of them appearing once. The input for sequencing was CD8+ T cells from peripheral blood mononuclear cells, taken in the third trimester of pregnancy. The receptors here all came from a female donor with multiple sclerosis, enrolled in a pregnancy study.

The chain is built from TRBV5-6 and TRBJ1-1; possibly TRBD1 for D (6 bases). Trimming left V 4 bases short and J 0 bases short, with 19 bases between. Per the germline V gene, CDR1 is SGHDT and CDR2 is YYEEEE. The CDR3 is 17 amino acids. CDR3 in DNA: TGTGCCAGCAGCGGACAACGGGACACCGCGTTGAACACTGAAGCTTTCTTT. Its translation: CASSGQRDTALNTEAFF.

This clone was recorded once. The J gene is TRBJ2-7, the V gene TRBV9; D might be TRBD1 (7 bases). CDR1 and CDR2 from the germline V gene are SGDLS and YYNGEE. Trimming took 0 bases from V and 4 from J, leaving 11 bases between them. This CDR3 is 14 amino acids long. The CDR3 loop is CASSVEAGGYEQYF. In nucleotides, the CDR3 is TGTGCCAGCAGCGTAGAGGCAGGGGGGTACGAGCAGTACTTC.

The CDR3 bases are TGTGCCAGCAGTCCCGGGACTAGCGAAATCGATGAGCAGTTCTTC. It encodes CASSPGTSEIDEQFF. The rearrangement uses TRBV6-1 and TRBJ2-1; 10 positions agree with TRBD2. The CDR3 spans 15 residues. The trim removed 5 bases at V and 8 bases at J, leaving 9 bases unmatched. Germline-derived CDR1 and CDR2 are MNHNS and SASEGT.

The chain recombines TRBV27 with TRBJ1-2; TRBD1 is a possible D gene (5 bases). Germline V CDR1 and CDR2: MNHEY, SMNVEV (reference sequence). The CDR3 consists of 13 residues. The V gene lost 6 bases and the J gene lost 0 bases, with 8 bases spanning the gap. The CDR3 DNA reads as TGTGCCAGCAGGGGGGAGGCTAACTATGGCTACACCTTC. It codes for CASRGEANYGYTF.

The chain couples TRBV15 to TRBJ2-1, with D tentatively TRBD2 (6 bases). The germline CDR1 and CDR2 sequences are LNHNV and YYDKDF (reference sequence). The CDR3 covers 14 residues. V was cut by 1 base and J by 2 bases, with 6 bases left in between. Here the CDR3 reads CATSRGTTYNEQFF. CDR3 sequence (DNA): TGTGCCACCAGCAGAGGGACTACCTACAATGAGCAGTTCTTC.

This clone was observed once. This sequence joins TRBV9 and TRBJ2-2; possible D gene TRBD1, 7 bases. Trimming shortened V by 4 bases and J by 4 bases, and 17 bases separated the two germline ends. The CDR3 is made up of 16 amino acids. Per germline, CDR1 SGDLS and CDR2 YYNGEE. This chain's CDR3 is CASSPAGQWGTGELFF. CDR3 nucleotide sequence: TGTGCCAGCAGCCCCGCGGGACAGTGGGGCACCGGGGAGCTGTTTTTT.

The V call is TRBV27, the J call TRBJ1-6, with TRBD1 identical over 7 bases. The CDR3 extends over 15 amino acids. Germline CDR1 and CDR2: MNHEY and SMNVEV (reference sequence). Germline trimming cut 6 bases from V and 7 bases from J; bases unmatched to any gene: 9. The CDR3 sequence is CASSPLTGHNSPLHF. CDR3 DNA: TGTGCCAGCAGCCCTCTGACAGGGCACAATTCACCCCTCCACTTT.

This chain joins TRBV7-3 and TRBJ2-3, with TRBD1 as a possible D gene (6 bases). Germline V CDR1 and CDR2: SGHTA, FQGTGA. Trimming pared 3 bases from V and 1 base from J, leaving 8 bases between. This CDR3 is built from 14 residues. The CDR3 loop reads CASSLAGGTDTQYF. The CDR3 nucleotides are TGTGCCAGCAGCTTGGCAGGGGGCACAGATACGCAGTATTTT.

The genes are TRBV7-9 and TRBJ2-4, with TRBD1 as a possible D gene (5 bases). The germline V and J ends were trimmed by 1 base and 6 bases, with 7 bases remaining between them. Germline V gene lookup returns CDR1 SEHNR and CDR2 FQNEAQ (reference sequence). The CDR3 runs 13 residues. The CDR3 protein is CASSLGGSNIQYF. CDR3 in DNA: TGTGCCAGCAGCTTAGGGGGCTCAAACATTCAGTACTTC.

CDR3 amino acids: CAISDSGSYSNQPQHF. The CDR3 nucleotides are TGTGCCATCAGTGACTCAGGCAGCTATAGCAATCAGCCCCAGCATTTT. J is TRBJ1-5 and V is TRBV10-3; D is undetermined. The germline V and J ends were trimmed by 3 bases and 0 bases, with 12 bases remaining between them. This CDR3 is built from 16 residues. CDR1 is ENHRY and CDR2 is SYGVKD in the germline V gene.

This chain links TRBV4-2 with TRBJ1-2; 7 bases map to TRBD1. V gave up 0 bases and J gave up 2 bases; unmatched junction bases: 6. Germline V gene data show CDR1 as LGHNA and CDR2 as YNFKEQ. The CDR3 covers 16 residues. This CDR3 reads CASSQDRQGDNYGYTF. Written as DNA, the CDR3 is TGTGCCAGCAGCCAAGATAGGCAGGGGGACAACTATGGCTACACCTTC.